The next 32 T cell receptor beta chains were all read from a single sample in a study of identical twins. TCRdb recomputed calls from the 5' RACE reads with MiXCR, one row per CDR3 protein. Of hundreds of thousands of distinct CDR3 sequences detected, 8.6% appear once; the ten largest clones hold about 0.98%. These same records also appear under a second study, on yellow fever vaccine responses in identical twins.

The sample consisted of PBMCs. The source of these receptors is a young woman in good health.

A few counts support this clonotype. The CDR3 region has the DNA TGTGCCAGCAGCCGTTTAAGTTTAGCGGGAGAGTCCTACGAGCAGTACTTC. Translating it yields CASSRLSLAGESYEQYF. V and J are TRBV7-2 and TRBJ2-7; 9 nucleotides agree with TRBD2. This CDR3 spans 17 amino acids. V lost 5 bases, J lost 1 base, and 12 bases stayed unmatched. CDR1 is SGHTA and CDR2 is FQGNSA in the germline V gene.

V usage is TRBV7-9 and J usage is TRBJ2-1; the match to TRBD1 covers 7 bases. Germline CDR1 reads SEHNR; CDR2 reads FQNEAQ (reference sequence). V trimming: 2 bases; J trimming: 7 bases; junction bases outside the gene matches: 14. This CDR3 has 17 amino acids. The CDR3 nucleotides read TGTGCCAGCAGCTTACCCCGAGACAGGGCTGTACCGAATGAGCAGTTCTTC. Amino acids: CASSLPRDRAVPNEQFF.

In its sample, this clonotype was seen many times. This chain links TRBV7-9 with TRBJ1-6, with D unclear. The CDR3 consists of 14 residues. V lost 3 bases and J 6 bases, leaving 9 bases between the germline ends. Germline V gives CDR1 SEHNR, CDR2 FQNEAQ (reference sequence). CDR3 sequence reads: CASSFLRGNSPLHF. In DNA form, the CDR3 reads TGTGCCAGCAGCTTTTTGCGGGGTAATTCACCCCTCCACTTT.

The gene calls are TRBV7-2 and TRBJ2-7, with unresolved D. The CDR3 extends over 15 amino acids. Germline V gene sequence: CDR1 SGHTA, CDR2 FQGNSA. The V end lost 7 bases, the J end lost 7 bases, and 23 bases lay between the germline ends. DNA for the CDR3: TGTGCCAGCATCATCCAGGCCTTATACTTAGGAGAGCAGTACTTC. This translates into CASIIQALYLGEQYF.

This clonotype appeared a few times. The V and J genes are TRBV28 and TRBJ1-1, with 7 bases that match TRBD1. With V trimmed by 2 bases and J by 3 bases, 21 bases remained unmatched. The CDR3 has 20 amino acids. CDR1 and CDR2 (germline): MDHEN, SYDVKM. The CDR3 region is CASSLGLWRGRGPGDTEAFF. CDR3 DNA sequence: TGTGCCAGCAGTTTAGGGCTGTGGAGGGGGCGCGGTCCTGGTGACACTGAAGCTTTCTTT.

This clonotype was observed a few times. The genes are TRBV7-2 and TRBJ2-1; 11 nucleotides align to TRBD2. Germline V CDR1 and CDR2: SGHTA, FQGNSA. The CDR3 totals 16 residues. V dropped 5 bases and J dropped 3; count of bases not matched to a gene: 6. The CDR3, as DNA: TGTGCCAGCAGCGCCCGAGGGACTAGCGGCTACAATGAGCAGTTCTTC. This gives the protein CASSARGTSGYNEQFF.

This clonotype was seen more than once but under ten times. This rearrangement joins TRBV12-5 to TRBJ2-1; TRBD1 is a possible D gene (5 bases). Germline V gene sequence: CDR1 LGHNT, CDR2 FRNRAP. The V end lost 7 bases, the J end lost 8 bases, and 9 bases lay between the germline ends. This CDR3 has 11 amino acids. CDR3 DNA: TGTGCTAGTGCCCAGGGTTATGAGCAGTTCTTC. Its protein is CASAQGYEQFF.

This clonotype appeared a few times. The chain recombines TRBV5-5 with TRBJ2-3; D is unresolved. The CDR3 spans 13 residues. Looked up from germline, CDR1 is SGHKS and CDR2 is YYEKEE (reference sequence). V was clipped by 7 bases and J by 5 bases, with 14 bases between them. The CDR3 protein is CASAFRVGDTQYF. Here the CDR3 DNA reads TGTGCCAGCGCCTTCAGAGTCGGAGATACGCAGTATTTT.

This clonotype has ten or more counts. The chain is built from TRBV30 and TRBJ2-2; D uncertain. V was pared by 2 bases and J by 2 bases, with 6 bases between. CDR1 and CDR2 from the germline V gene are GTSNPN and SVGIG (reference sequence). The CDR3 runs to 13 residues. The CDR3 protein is CAWSSGNTGELFF. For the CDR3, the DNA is TGTGCCTGGAGTTCCGGTAACACCGGGGAGCTGTTTTTT.

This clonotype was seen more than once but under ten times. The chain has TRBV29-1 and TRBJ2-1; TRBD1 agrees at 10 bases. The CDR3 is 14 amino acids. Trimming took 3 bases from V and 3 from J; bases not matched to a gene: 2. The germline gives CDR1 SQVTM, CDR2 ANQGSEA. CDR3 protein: CSVDRTGGYNEQFF. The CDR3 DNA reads TGCAGCGTTGACCGGACAGGGGGCTACAATGAGCAGTTCTTC.

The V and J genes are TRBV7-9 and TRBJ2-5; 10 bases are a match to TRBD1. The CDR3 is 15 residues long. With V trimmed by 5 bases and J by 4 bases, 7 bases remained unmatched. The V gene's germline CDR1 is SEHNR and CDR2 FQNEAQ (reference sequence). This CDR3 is CASSHDRGRAETQYF. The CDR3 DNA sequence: TGTGCCAGCAGCCACGACAGGGGGCGCGCAGAGACCCAGTACTTC.

In DNA, the CDR3 is TGTGCCAGCAGTTACTCGTTGTGGCAAGAGACCCAGTACTTC. Translated, it gives CASSYSLWQETQYF. The chain joins TRBV6-5 to TRBJ2-5; unclear D gene. CDR1 and CDR2 (germline): MNHEY, SVGAGI. V was trimmed by 0 bases and J by 2 bases, leaving 7 bases between them. CDR3 size: 14 residues.

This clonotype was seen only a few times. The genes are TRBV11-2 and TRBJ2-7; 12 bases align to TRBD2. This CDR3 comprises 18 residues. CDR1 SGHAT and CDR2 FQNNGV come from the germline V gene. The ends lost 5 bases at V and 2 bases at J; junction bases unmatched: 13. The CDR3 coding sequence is TGTGCCAGCAGCCCAATTTTAAAGACTAGCGGGAGTGCCTACGAGCAGTACTTC. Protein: CASSPILKTSGSAYEQYF.

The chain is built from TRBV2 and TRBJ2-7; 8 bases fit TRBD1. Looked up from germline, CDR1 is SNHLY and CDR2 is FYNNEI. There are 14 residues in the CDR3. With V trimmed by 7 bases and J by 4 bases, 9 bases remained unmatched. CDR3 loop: CASNIQGGEYEQYF. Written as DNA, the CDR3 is TGTGCCAGCAATATACAGGGGGGCGAGTACGAGCAGTACTTC.

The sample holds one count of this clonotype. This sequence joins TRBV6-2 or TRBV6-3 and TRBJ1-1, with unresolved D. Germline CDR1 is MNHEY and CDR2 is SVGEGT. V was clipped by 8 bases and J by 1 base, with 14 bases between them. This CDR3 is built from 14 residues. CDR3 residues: CASGLRPANTEAFF. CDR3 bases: TGTGCCAGCGGCCTGCGGCCCGCGAACACTGAAGCTTTCTTT.

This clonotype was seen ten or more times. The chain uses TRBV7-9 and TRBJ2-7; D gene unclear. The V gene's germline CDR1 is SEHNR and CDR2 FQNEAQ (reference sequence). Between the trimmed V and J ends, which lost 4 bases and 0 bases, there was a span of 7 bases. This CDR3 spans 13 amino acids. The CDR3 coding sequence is TGTGCCAGCAGCTCACCACTCTCCTACGAGCAGTACTTC. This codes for CASSSPLSYEQYF.

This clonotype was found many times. CDR3 amino acids: CASSLGVNRVAEEQYF. Written as DNA, the CDR3 is TGCGCCAGCAGCTTGGGTGTAAACAGGGTAGCGGAAGAGCAGTACTTC. This chain joins TRBV5-1 and TRBJ2-7; D assignment may be TRBD1 or TRBD2 (6 bases each). The CDR3 is 16 residues long. V lost 0 bases and J 7 bases, leaving 20 bases between the germline ends. Germline assignment: CDR1 SGHRS and CDR2 YFSETQ.

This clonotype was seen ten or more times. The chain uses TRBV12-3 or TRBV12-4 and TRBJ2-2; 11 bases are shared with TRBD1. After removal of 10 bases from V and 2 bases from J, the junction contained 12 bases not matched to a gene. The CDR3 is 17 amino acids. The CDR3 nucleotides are TGTGCCACCCCATTGGGGGACAGGGGGGCAAACACCGGGGAGCTGTTTTTT. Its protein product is CATPLGDRGANTGELFF.

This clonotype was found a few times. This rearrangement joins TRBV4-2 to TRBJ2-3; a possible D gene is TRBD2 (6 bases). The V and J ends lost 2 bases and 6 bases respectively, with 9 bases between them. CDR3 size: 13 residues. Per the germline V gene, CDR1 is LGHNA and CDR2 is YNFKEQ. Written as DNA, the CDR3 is TGTGCCAGCAGCCAATTTGGGGGGGATACGCAGTATTTT. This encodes CASSQFGGDTQYF.

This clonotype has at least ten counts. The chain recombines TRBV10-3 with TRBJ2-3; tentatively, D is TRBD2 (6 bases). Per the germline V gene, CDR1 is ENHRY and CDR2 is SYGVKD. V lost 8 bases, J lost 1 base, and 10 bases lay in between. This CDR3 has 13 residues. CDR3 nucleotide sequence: TGTGCCATCGGTCCTAGCGGCACAGATACGCAGTATTTT. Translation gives CAIGPSGTDTQYF.

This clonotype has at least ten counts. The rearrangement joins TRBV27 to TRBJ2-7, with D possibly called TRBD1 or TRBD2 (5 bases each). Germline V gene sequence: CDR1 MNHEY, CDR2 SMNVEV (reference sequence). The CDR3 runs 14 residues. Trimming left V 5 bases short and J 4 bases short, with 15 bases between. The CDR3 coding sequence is TGTGCCAGCAGTGGGAGACAGTACTCTTACGAGCAGTACTTC. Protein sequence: CASSGRQYSYEQYF.

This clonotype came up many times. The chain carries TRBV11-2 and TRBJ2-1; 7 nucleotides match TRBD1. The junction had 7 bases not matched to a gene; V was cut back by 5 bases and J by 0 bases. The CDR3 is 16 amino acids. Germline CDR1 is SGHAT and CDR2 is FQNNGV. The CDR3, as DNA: TGTGCCAGCAGCCCGACAGGGTTGGGCTCCTACAATGAGCAGTTCTTC. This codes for CASSPTGLGSYNEQFF.

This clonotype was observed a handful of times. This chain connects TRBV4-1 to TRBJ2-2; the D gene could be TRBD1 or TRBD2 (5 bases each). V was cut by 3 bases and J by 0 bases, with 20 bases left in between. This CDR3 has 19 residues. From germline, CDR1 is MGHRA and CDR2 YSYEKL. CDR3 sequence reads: CASSHPGPGHRPNTGELFF. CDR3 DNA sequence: TGCGCCAGCAGCCACCCGGGGCCCGGACACCGACCGAACACCGGGGAGCTGTTTTTT.

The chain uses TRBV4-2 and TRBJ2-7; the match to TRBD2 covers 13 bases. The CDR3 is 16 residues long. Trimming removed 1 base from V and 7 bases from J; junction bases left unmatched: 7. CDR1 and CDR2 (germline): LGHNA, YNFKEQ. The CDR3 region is CASSQGGTSGMEEQYF. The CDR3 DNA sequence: TGTGCCAGCAGCCAAGGGGGGACTAGCGGGATGGAAGAGCAGTACTTC.

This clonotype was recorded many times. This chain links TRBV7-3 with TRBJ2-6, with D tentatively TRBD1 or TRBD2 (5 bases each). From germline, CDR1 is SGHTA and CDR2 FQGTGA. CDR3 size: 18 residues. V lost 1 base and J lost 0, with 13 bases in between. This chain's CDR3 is CASSLILGRTSGANVLTF. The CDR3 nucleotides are TGTGCCAGCAGCTTAATCTTGGGACGGACCTCTGGGGCCAACGTCCTGACTTTC.

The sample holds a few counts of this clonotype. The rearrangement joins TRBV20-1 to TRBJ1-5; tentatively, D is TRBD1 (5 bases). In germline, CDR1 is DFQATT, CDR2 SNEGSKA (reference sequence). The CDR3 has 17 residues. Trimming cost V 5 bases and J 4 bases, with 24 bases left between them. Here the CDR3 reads CSAESANPGQNNQPQHF. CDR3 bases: TGCAGTGCTGAGAGTGCGAACCCGGGGCAAAATAATCAGCCCCAGCATTTT.

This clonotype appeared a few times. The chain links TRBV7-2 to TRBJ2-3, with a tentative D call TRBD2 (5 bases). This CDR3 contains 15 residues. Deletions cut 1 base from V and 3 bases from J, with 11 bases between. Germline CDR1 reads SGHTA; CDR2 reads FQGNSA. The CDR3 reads CASSLGISVTDTQYF. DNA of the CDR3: TGTGCCAGCAGCTTAGGAATTAGCGTTACAGATACGCAGTATTTT.

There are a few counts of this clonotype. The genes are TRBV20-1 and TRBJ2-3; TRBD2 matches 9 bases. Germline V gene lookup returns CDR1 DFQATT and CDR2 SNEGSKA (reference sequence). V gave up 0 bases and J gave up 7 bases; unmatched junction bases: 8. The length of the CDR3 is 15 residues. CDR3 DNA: TGCAGTGCTAGAGATTACAGCGGGAGGAGGTATACGCAGTATTTT. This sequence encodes CSARDYSGRRYTQYF.

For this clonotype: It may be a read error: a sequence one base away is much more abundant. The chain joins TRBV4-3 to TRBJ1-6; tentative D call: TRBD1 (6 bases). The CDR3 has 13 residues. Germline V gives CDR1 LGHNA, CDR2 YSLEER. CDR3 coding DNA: TGCGCCAGCGGCCAAGGGGGTAATTCACCCCTCCACTTT. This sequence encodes CASGQGGNSPLHF.

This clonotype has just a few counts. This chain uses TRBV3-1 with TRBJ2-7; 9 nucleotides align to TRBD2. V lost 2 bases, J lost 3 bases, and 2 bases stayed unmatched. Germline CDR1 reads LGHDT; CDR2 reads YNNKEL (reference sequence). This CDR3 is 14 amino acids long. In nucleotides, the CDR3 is TGTGCCAGCAGCCAAATAGCGGGAGACTACGAGCAGTACTTC. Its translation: CASSQIAGDYEQYF.

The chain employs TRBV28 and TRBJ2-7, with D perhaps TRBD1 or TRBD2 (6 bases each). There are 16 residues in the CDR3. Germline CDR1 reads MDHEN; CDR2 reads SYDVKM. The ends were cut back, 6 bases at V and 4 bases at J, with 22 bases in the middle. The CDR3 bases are TGTGCCAGCAGGGACTGGAAAAAGGGGGGCAGGTACGAGCAGTACTTC. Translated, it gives CASRDWKKGGRYEQYF.

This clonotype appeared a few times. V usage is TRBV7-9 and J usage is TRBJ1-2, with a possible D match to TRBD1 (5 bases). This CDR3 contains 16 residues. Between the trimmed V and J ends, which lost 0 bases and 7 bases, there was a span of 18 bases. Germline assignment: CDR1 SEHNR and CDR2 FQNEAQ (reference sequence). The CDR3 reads CASSLAREGPIFGYTF. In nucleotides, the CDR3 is TGTGCCAGCAGCTTAGCGCGAGAGGGGCCTATCTTTGGCTACACCTTC.